The clone carrying this T cell receptor beta chain was counted at least ten times. The data derive from a study of T-cell memory formation after mild COVID-19. Using its own MiXCR run on the 5' RACE reads, TCRdb lists one record per CDR3 protein. The data show 450,000 to 650,000 distinct CDR3 sequences, with more than 15% seen just once and around 12% held by the top ten. Germline trimming cut 4 bases from V and 6 bases from J; bases unmatched to any gene: 8. The length of the CDR3 is 14 residues. Germline V gives CDR1 SGHVS, CDR2 FNYEAQ. This chain joins TRBV7-6 and TRBJ1-1; 7 positions agree with TRBD1. The material sequenced was PBMCs or a T cell subset sorted from them (not recorded which). The sequence was obtained from an adult woman who had mild COVID-19 (a few samples of this study predate the infection). Cell type and time point are not known. CDR3 residues: CASSSATGSPEAFF. The DNA for the CDR3 is TGTGCCAGCAGCTCCGCGACAGGGAGCCCTGAAGCTTTCTTT.